This T cell receptor (beta chain) was captured in a study of beta chain features in type 1 diabetes. As for the study in general: The samples had approximately 110 million sorted cells examined in all. Findings of the study overall: The study found moderately but significantly shorter TCRB CDR3s in all four CD4+ subsets of Type 1 diabetes patients.

The investigators reverse transcribed all of the isolated RNA, so they sequenced expressed TCRB transcripts. Assay: immunoSEQ multiplex PCR; the TCRdb copy retains only in-frame clones and omits some. Among around 600,000 clones listed, roughly an eighth were seen once. This clone was found a few times. Its antigen is not identified. The CDR3 has 14 amino acids. V was pared by 8 bases and J by 0 bases, with 14 bases between. The germline V gene has CDR1 PRHDT and CDR2 FYEKMQ (reference sequence). CD45RO/CCR7/CD25/CD127/CD95/CD27 sorting isolated CD4+ naive, central memory, regulatory and stem cell-like memory cells.

V is TRBV13 and J is TRBJ2-7; TRBD1 might be the D (6 bases). Sample: naive CD4+ T cells from blood. This clonotype was sampled from a man between 25 and 39 years old with type 1 diabetes. Here the CDR3 DNA reads TGTGCCAGCCTAAAGACAGGTAACTCCTACGAGCAGTACTTC. It specifies CASLKTGNSYEQYF.